Listed here are 26 T cell receptor beta chains from one sample, sequenced in a study of molecular identifiers for immune sequencing clone quantification. MiXCR, applied by TCRdb to the PCR reads, yields one record per CDR3 protein. This table has about 65,000 distinct CDR3 sequences, approximately 17% appearing once. Sequenced material: naive CD8+ T cells from blood, with Jurkat cell RNA spiked in. Specified subset: FACS-sorted CD8+CD4-CCR7+CD45RA+ naive T cells. Receptors originate from a human donor in good health. Some libraries in this study had Jurkat cell RNA spiked in.

This clonotype was detected many times. The chain uses TRBV7-9 and TRBJ2-3; 10 nucleotides align to TRBD2. CDR1 is SEHNR, CDR2 FQNEAQ, per germline (reference sequence). Unmatched junction bases numbered 6, after V lost 1 base and J lost 2 bases. The CDR3 length is 17 residues. The CDR3 DNA reads as TGTGCCAGCAGCTTAGTGGCTAGCGGGAGTCCCACAGATACGCAGTATTTT. This gives the protein CASSLVASGSPTDTQYF.

As regards this clonotype: A single base separates this from a much larger clone, so it may be a read error. The rearrangement joins TRBV2 to TRBJ2-7; no definite D call. The length of the CDR3 is 17 residues. In germline, CDR1 is SNHLY, CDR2 FYNNEI. The DNA for the CDR3 is TGTGCCAGCCCCGAGCCGAAAGTAAGGGATTTTCTGGACGAGCAGTGCTTC. Protein sequence: CASPEPKVRDFLDEQCF.

This clonotype showed up just a few times. The CDR3 DNA reads as TGCGCCAGCAGCCGGATGGAAACCGGGACTATCTACAATGAGCAGTTCTTC. Translated: CASSRMETGTIYNEQFF. The chain joins TRBV4-1 to TRBJ2-1; 7 bases agree with TRBD2. The germline gives CDR1 MGHRA, CDR2 YSYEKL. CDR3 length equals 17 residues. The J segment lost 3 bases and the V segment lost 4 bases, leaving 12 bases of the junction unmatched.

This clonotype occurred many times. The rearrangement uses TRBV29-1 and TRBJ1-1; 9 bases line up with TRBD1. V gave up 6 bases and J gave up 5 bases; unmatched junction bases: 4. Per the germline V gene, CDR1 is SQVTM and CDR2 is ANQGSEA. The CDR3 extends over 12 amino acids. The CDR3 loop reads CSVGTGITEAFF. CDR3 DNA sequence: TGCAGCGTGGGGACAGGGATAACTGAAGCTTTCTTT.

Ten or more counts support this clonotype. The rearrangement uses TRBV6-6 and TRBJ1-1, with D possibly TRBD1 on 6 matching bases. Germline V gives CDR1 MNHNY, CDR2 SVGAGI (reference sequence). The CDR3 length is 10 residues. Deletions cut 5 bases from V and 8 bases from J, with 6 bases between. The DNA for the CDR3 is TGTGCCAGCAGTCAGGGGGAAGCTTTCTTT. Amino acid sequence: CASSQGEAFF.

This clonotype has ten or more counts. The chain employs TRBV6-2 or TRBV6-3 and TRBJ2-7; D not resolved. V was clipped by 8 bases and J by 6 bases, with 11 bases between them. Per germline, CDR1 MNHEY and CDR2 SVGEGT. The CDR3 loop spans 11 amino acids. The CDR3 bases are TGTGCCAGCGCCCTTCCTTCCGAGCAGTACTTC. Amino acids: CASALPSEQYF.

This clonotype has more than one count but fewer than ten. The rearrangement links TRBV9 to TRBJ2-7; TRBD2 matches 7 bases. The ends lost 2 bases at V and 3 bases at J; junction bases unmatched: 8. The CDR3 sequence is 15 residues long. CDR1 is SGDLS, CDR2 YYNGEE, per germline. The CDR3 DNA reads as TGTGCCAGCAGCGTGGGGGGAGGGACTCTCTACGAGCAGTACTTC. It is translated as CASSVGGGTLYEQYF.

This clonotype was detected many times. The chain uses TRBV9 and TRBJ2-7, with 9 bases that match TRBD2. The CDR3 contains 15 residues. Trimming removed 4 bases from V and 4 bases from J; junction bases left unmatched: 9. Germline CDR1 SGDLS, CDR2 YYNGEE. CDR3 bases: TGTGCCAGCAGCCCCCGACTAGCGGACTTTTACGAGCAGTACTTC. Residues: CASSPRLADFYEQYF.

This clonotype appeared many times. The chain links TRBV29-1 to TRBJ2-1, with TRBD2 matching over 7 bases. The trim removed 2 bases at V and 6 bases at J, leaving 13 bases unmatched. The length of the CDR3 is 16 residues. Germline-derived CDR1 and CDR2 are SQVTM and ANQGSEA. CDR3 in amino acids: CSVEFLIGRTGNEQFF. For the CDR3, the DNA is TGCAGCGTTGAATTTCTGATCGGGAGGACCGGCAATGAGCAGTTCTTC.

This clonotype was seen repeatedly, ten times or more. The CDR3 reads CASSLEPGLATSTDTQYF. The CDR3 DNA reads TGTGCCAGCAGCCTAGAACCGGGACTAGCGACTAGCACAGATACGCAGTATTTT. This chain connects TRBV7-6 to TRBJ2-3; TRBD2 aligns across 10 bases. This CDR3 is built from 18 residues. Germline loops: CDR1 SGHVS, CDR2 FNYEAQ. V was pared by 5 bases and J by 0 bases, with 11 bases of the junction left unmatched. Filled out from reference TRBV7-6 and TRBJ2-3, the complete variable domain reads GAGVSQSPRYKVTKRGQDVALRCDPISGHVSLYWYRQALGQGPEFLTYFNYEAQQDKSGLPNDRFSAERPEGSISTLTIQRTEQRDSAMYRCASSLEPGLATSTDTQYFGPGTRLTVL.

This clonotype was counted many times. The CDR3 DNA is TGTGCCTGGAGCGCCAGCGGGAATCCCACAGATACGCAGTATTTT. This codes for CAWSASGNPTDTQYF. The chain links TRBV30 to TRBJ2-3, with 7 bases lining up with TRBD2. The germline CDR1 and CDR2 sequences are GTSNPN and SVGIG (reference sequence). Trimming at V came to 3 bases and at J to 2 bases, leaving 8 bases not matched to a gene. This CDR3 contains 15 residues.

Details on this clonotype: A much more abundant neighbour one base away suggests this may be a read error. The V gene is TRBV12-3 or TRBV12-4, the J gene TRBJ2-5; 11 nucleotides agree with TRBD2. Losses at the gene ends were 5 bases for V and 5 bases for J; bases not matched to a gene: 10. The CDR3 totals 16 residues. CDR3 protein: CASSHLAGGVLETQYF. Written as DNA, the CDR3 is TGTGCCAGCAGTCACTTAGCGGGAGGGGTTCTCGAGACCCAGTACTTC.

The table lists this clonotype with a few counts. This CDR3 is CSAQTSGSLGETQYF. In DNA form, the CDR3 reads TGCAGTGCTCAAACTAGCGGGAGTTTGGGAGAGACCCAGTACTTC. V usage is TRBV20-1 and J usage is TRBJ2-5; 11 nucleotides line up with TRBD2. V lost 5 bases, J lost 4 bases, and 9 bases stayed unmatched. The CDR3 length is 15 residues. Germline V gene data show CDR1 as DFQATT and CDR2 as SNEGSKA (reference sequence).

This clonotype has a count of ten or more. The chain carries TRBV12-3 or TRBV12-4 and TRBJ2-2; 8 bases align to TRBD1. The V and J ends lost 6 bases and 5 bases, in that order; junction bases with no gene match: 11. The CDR3 length is 16 residues. As DNA, the CDR3 is TGTGCCAGCAGCCCAGGGAGGACAGGGAGAACCGGGGAGCTGTTTTTT. Its translation: CASSPGRTGRTGELFF.

Worth noting for this clonotype: Possible read error: a much larger clone is one base away. V is TRBV28 and J is TRBJ2-3; 7 positions match TRBD2. Trimming took 8 bases from V and 2 from J; bases not matched to a gene: 16. CDR3 size: 17 residues. Looked up from germline, CDR1 is MDHEN and CDR2 is SYDVKM. The CDR3, as DNA: TGTGCCAGCGGAGGTCTGGCGGGAGCGGAACTCACAGATACGCAGTATTTT. Amino acid sequence: CASGGLAGAELTDTQYF.

This clonotype was found many times. The chain employs TRBV4-1 and TRBJ2-1; D not certain. The CDR3 has 13 residues. Per the germline V gene, CDR1 is MGHRA and CDR2 is YSYEKL. The V and J ends lost 4 bases and 10 bases respectively, with 14 bases between them. CDR3 in DNA: TGCGCCAGCAGCCTCGCCTTGGGCGAGGAGCAGTTCTTC. Its protein is CASSLALGEEQFF.

This sequence joins TRBV5-4 and TRBJ2-7; D uncertain. This CDR3 spans 14 amino acids. Per germline, CDR1 SGHNT and CDR2 YYREEE (reference sequence). Trimming cost V 0 bases and J 5 bases, with 12 bases left between them. The CDR3 is CASSLVGGFNEQYF. The DNA of the CDR3 is TGTGCCAGCAGCTTGGTGGGTGGATTCAACGAGCAGTACTTC.

This clonotype was counted many times. V and J are TRBV6-5 and TRBJ1-1, with D unclear. This CDR3 is built from 13 residues. CDR1 is MNHEY, CDR2 SVGAGI, per germline. Between the trimmed V and J ends, which lost 1 base and 8 bases, there was a span of 11 bases. The CDR3 DNA is TGTGCCAGCAGTTACTATTCTTCCGCCGAAGCTTTCTTT. It translates to CASSYYSSAEAFF.

This clonotype was seen more than once but under ten times. This CDR3 is CASSYQFGVRETQYF. CDR3 bases: TGTGCCAGCAGCTATCAGTTCGGGGTCAGAGAGACCCAGTACTTC. The J gene is TRBJ2-5, the V gene TRBV11-2; maybe TRBD2 (5 bases). Germline V gives CDR1 SGHAT, CDR2 FQNNGV. V gave up 4 bases and J gave up 4 bases, with 16 bases separating them. The CDR3 spans 15 residues.

This clonotype has at least ten counts. The rearrangement links TRBV27 to TRBJ1-2; 7 bases map to TRBD1. CDR3 length: 14 amino acids. In germline, CDR1 is MNHEY, CDR2 SMNVEV (reference sequence). V lost 6 bases and J lost 4; bases outside the gene matches: 8. CDR3 sequence reads: CASSLTGLIYGYTF. CDR3 coding DNA: TGTGCCAGCAGCCTGACAGGGCTAATCTATGGCTACACCTTC.

On this clonotype itself: A much larger clone sits a single nucleotide away, making a read error possible. The V and J genes are TRBV11-1 and TRBJ2-7; D uncertain. Germline assignment: CDR1 SGHAT and CDR2 FQDESV (reference sequence). This CDR3 has 11 residues. DNA for the CDR3: TGTGCCAGCAGTAAGGGCTACGAGCAGTGCTTC. It yields the protein CASSKGYEQCF.

This clonotype was counted many times. V usage is TRBV4-1 and J usage is TRBJ2-1; 8 nucleotides match TRBD1. The CDR3 has 15 residues. With 3 bases clipped from V and 4 bases from J, the junction kept 5 bases outside the gene matches. Per the germline V gene, CDR1 is MGHRA and CDR2 is YSYEKL. CDR3 coding DNA: TGCGCCAGCAGCCAGACAGGGGCGACTTACAATGAGCAGTTCTTC. Protein sequence: CASSQTGATYNEQFF.

This clonotype occurred a few times. This could be a read error, since a much larger clone is one nucleotide away. CDR3 coding DNA: TGCGGTGCTCCCGACCAGGAAAGGGAAAAACTGTTTTTT. Translated: CGAPDQEREKLFF. V usage is TRBV20-1 and J usage is TRBJ1-4; no firm D call. The CDR3 consists of 13 residues. In germline, CDR1 is DFQATT, CDR2 SNEGSKA (reference sequence).

Worth noting for this clonotype: A read error is possible here, since a much larger clone lies one base away. The rearrangement links TRBV28 to TRBJ2-7; D tentatively reads TRBD1 or TRBD2 (5 bases each). The CDR3 runs 14 residues. V dropped 7 bases and J dropped 9 bases, with 22 bases sitting between them. Germline V gene data show CDR1 as MDHEN and CDR2 as SYDVKM. For the CDR3, the DNA is TGTGCCAGCATCTCCTCGAGGGGCTATGACGTGCAGTACTTC. Protein product: CASISSRGYDVQYF. Looking up the rest from reference TRBV28 and TRBJ2-7 gives the full variable domain: DVKVTQSSRYLVKRTGEKVFLECVQDMDHENMFWYRQDPGLGLRLIYFSYDVKMKEKGDIPEGYSVSREKKERFSLILESASTNQTSMYLCASISSRGYDVQYFGPGTRLTVT.

The chain uses TRBV20-1 and TRBJ2-1, with 7 bases matching TRBD2. With 5 bases clipped from V and 4 bases from J, the junction kept 5 bases outside the gene matches. The CDR3 has 13 residues. The germline CDR1 and CDR2 sequences are DFQATT and SNEGSKA (reference sequence). The CDR3 protein is CSAGAGVYNEQFF. The DNA of the CDR3 is TGCAGTGCTGGGGCGGGGGTATACAATGAGCAGTTCTTC.

This chain connects TRBV9 to TRBJ1-4, with 11 bases that match TRBD1. There are 16 residues in the CDR3. The germline CDR1 and CDR2 sequences are SGDLS and YYNGEE. V was pared by 4 bases and J by 6 bases, with 8 bases of the junction left unmatched. CDR3 residues: CASSPPPGQGDEKLFF. The CDR3 region has the DNA TGTGCCAGCAGCCCTCCCCCGGGACAGGGGGATGAAAAACTGTTTTTT.